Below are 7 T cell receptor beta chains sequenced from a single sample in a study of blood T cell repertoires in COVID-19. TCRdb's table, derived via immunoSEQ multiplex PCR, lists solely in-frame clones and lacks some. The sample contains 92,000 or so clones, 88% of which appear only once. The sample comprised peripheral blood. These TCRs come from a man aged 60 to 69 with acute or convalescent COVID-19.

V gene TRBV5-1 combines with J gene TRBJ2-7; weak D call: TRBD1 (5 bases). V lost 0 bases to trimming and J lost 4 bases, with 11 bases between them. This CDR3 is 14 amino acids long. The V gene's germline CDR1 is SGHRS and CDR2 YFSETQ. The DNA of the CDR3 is TGCGCCAGCAGCTTGGGGCAGGACAAATACGAGCAGTACTTC. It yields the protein CASSLGQDKYEQYF.

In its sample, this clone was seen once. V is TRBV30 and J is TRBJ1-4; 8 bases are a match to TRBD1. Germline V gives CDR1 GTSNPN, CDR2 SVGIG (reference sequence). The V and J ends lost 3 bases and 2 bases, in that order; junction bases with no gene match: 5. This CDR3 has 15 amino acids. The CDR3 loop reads CAWSRDRGTNEKLFF. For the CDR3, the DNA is TGTGCCTGGAGCCGAGACAGGGGCACTAATGAAAAACTGTTTTTT. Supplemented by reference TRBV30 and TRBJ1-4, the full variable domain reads SQTIHQWPATLVQPVGSPLSLECTVEGTSNPNLYWYRQAAGRGLQLLFYSVGIGQISSEVPQNLSASRPQDRQFILSSKKLLLSDSGFYLCAWSRDRGTNEKLFFGSGTQLSVL.

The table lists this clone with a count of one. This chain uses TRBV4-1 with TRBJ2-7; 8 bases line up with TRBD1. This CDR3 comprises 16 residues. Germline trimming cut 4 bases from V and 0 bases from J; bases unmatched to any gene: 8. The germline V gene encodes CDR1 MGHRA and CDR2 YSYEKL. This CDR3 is CASSRLDGQGSYEQYF. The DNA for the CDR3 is TGCGCCAGCAGCCGCCTTGATGGACAGGGCTCCTACGAGCAGTACTTC.

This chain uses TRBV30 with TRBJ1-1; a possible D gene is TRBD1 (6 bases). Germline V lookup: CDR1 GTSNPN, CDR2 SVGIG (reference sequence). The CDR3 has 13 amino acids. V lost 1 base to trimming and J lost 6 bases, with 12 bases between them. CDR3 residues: CAWSAQGQAEAFF. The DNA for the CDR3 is TGTGCCTGGAGTGCCCAGGGGCAGGCTGAAGCTTTCTTT.

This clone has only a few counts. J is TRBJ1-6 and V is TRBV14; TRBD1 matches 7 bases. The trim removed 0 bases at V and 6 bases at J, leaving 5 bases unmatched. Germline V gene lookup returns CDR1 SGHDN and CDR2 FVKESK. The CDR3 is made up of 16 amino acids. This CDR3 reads CASSQEIGTVNSPLHF. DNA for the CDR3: TGTGCCAGCAGCCAAGAAATCGGGACAGTTAATTCACCCCTCCACTTT.

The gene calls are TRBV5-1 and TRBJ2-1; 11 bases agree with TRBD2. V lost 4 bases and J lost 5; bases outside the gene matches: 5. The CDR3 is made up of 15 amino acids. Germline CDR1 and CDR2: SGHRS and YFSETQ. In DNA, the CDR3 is TGCGCCAGCAGCCTGACTAGCGGGGATCACAATGAGCAGTTCTTC. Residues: CASSLTSGDHNEQFF.

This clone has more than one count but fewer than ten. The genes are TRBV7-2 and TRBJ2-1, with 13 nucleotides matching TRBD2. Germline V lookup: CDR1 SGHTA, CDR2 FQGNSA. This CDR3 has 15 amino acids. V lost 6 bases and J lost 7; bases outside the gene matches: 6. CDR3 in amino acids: CASSWTSGSENEQFF. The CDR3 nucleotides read TGTGCCAGCAGTTGGACTAGCGGGAGTGAGAATGAGCAGTTCTTC.